A single T cell receptor beta chain is shown here with its context. What it recognizes is unknown. Researchers barred patients who had uncontrolled infection, other autoimmune disease, pregnancy or lactation. Germline CDR1 reads SNHLY; CDR2 reads FYNNEI. This CDR3 has 12 residues. V was clipped by 7 bases and J by 0 bases, with 5 bases between them. The data originate from a study of T cells in Graves' hyperthyroidism and ophthalmopathy. Study observations and caveats: Ophthalmopathy was separated from stable hyperthyroidism by a 13 V-J model. Also found in blood were most expanded thyroid clonotypes above 0.001. Prediction of ophthalmopathy progression came a median 6.5 months pre-onset.

Authors of the study amplified TCR beta CDR3 regions from RNA transcripts. A first-round RT-PCR of the TCR CDR3 used the HTBI primer set. From the multiplex PCR reads, TCRdb called clonotypes with MiXCR, one entry per CDR3 protein. The sample contains roughly 510,000 distinct CDR3 sequences, over 35% of which appear only once. The V gene is TRBV2, the J gene TRBJ2-3; D not certain. Source material: peripheral blood or thyroid tissue (not recorded which). This TCR came from an adult woman with Graves' disease, either hyperthyroidism or ophthalmopathy (not recorded which). CDR3 in DNA: TGTGCCAGCAAGGCTAGCACAGATACGCAGTATTTT. Translating gives CASKASTDTQYF.